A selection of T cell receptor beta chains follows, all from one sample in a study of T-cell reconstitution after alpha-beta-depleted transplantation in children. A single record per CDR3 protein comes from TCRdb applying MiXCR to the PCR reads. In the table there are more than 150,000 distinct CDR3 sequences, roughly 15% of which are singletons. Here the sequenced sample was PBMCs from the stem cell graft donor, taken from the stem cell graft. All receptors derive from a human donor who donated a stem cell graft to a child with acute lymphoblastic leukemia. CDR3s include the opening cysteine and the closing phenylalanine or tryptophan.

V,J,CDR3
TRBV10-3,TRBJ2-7,CASSEVLAGGGAYEQYF
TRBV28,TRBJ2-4,CASRSYRGQNIQYF
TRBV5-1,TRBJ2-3,CASSPVADSSTDTQYF
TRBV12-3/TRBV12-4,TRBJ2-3,CASSLDTADTQYF
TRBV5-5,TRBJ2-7,CASRNLAEGLEQYF
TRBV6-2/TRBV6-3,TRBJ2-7,CASSGGGTYEQYF
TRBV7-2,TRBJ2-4,CASKRGIFADIQYF
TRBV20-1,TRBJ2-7,CSARVPTTYEQYF
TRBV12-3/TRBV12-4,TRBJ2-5,CASSFTGGPLPETQYF
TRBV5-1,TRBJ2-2,CASSPFLAGVGTGELFF
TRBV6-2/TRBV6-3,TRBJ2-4,CASSLTGLTKNIQYF
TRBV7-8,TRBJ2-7,CASSSELDSHERYF
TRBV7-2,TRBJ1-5,CASSLERSQPQHF
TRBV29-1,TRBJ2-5,CSGGDTLQETQYF
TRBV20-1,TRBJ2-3,CSASHPAGGPDTQYF
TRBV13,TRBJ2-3,CASSLGRREAPDTQYF
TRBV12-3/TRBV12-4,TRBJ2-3,CASTMSSGTSTDTQYF
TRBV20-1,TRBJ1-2,CSARGLGREGRDGYTF
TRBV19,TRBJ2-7,CASRGVLGYEQYF
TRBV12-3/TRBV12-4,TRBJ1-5,CASSTQAALGPQHF
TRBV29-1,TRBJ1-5,CSVFTGTGRNQPQHF
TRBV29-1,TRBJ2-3,CSVGAAAGGSTDTQYF
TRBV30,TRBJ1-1,CAWGTEEAFF
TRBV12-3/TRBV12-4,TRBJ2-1,CASSPRLGEQFF
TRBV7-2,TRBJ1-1,CASSLKAGHTLNTEAFF
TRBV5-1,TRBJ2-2,CASSPALGVANGELFF
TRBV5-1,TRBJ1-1,CASSLVADNTEAFF
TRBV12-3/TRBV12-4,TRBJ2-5,CASSQGSQTQYF
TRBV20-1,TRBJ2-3,CSGRPASGTADTQYF
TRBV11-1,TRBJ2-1,CASSLRREGRLNEQFF